This is a list of T cell receptor beta chains from one sample in a study of T cells expressing NK-cell markers. Using the 5' RACE reads, TCRdb records one entry per CDR3 protein without DNA. The sample table includes 300,000 to 450,000 distinct CDR3 sequences. The sample was blood T cells: a sorted CD56 or NKG2C T cell subset, CD4+ or CD8+ T cells, or bulk PBMC T cells (not recorded which). The receptors originated from a man aged 18-69 years in good health. Each CDR3 is given with its conserved first and last residue. Fields, in order: J gene, V gene, CDR3 protein.

>TRBJ1-1|TRBV5-1
CASSLRPGPGEAFF
>TRBJ1-5|TRBV2
CASRQGGQPQHF
>TRBJ2-2|TRBV18
CASSPLAGLAKTGELFF
>TRBJ2-7|TRBV25-1
CASSAGYEQYF
>TRBJ2-5|TRBV25-1
CASGIRRGGYQETQYF
>TRBJ1-6|TRBV3-1
CASSQEPTSGAPFHF
>TRBJ2-7|TRBV5-5
CASFLQVPPSEQYF
>TRBJ1-1|TRBV7-2
CASSFLRFNTEAFF
>TRBJ2-3|TRBV6-5
CASSIEASTDTQYF
>TRBJ2-1|TRBV23-1
CASSQSAGSSYNEQFF
>TRBJ2-5|TRBV3-1
CASSTARGMYQETQYF